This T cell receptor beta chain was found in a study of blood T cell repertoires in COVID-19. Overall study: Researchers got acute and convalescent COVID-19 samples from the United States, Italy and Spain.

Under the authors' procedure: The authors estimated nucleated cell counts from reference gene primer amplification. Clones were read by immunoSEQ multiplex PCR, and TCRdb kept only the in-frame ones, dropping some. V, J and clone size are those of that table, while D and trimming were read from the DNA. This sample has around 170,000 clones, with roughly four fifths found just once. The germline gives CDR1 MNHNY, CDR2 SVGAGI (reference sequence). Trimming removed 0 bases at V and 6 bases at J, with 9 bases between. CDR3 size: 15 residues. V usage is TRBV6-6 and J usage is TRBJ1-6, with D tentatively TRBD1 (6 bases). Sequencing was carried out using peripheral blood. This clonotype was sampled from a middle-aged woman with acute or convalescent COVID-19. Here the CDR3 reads CASSYSNRANSPLHF. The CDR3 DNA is TGTGCCAGCAGTTACTCGAACAGGGCTAATTCACCCCTCCACTTT.